This entry concerns a single T cell receptor beta chain. The antigen it recognizes is unknown. Base qualities are not at hand, and no much larger clone is one base apart. The immunoSEQ Assay, a bias-controlled multiplex PCR, was used to amplify TCRbeta CDR3 regions from genomic DNA. In the paper's pipeline: Nucleated cell counts per sample were estimated from amplification of reference gene primers within the assay. To quantify the absolute abundance of each unique TCRbeta CDR3 rearrangement, sequence reads were collapsed and filtered. Productive Simpson clonality was computed per sample as the square root of Simpson's diversity index over productive rearrangements. Here the immuneACCESS table is served through TCRdb, limited to in-frame sequences with V and J called. Missing clones are a known gap in these copies; in checked studies unresolved V genes cover under half, and the rest lacks a known reason. The V and J calls and clone size come from that table; D and trimming were worked out from the DNA. This sample gives approximately 250,000 clones in total; 70% to 90% of them show up just once. The ten most abundant clones make up approximately 4% of the sample.

The data derive from a study of blood T cell repertoires in COVID-19 (dated by TCRdb to the early 2020s). A note on the overall study: The collaborator samples originated in the United States, Italy and Spain and spanned the acute and convalescent phases of COVID-19. The material from the prospective study consisted of cDNA or gDNA derived from T cells, B-cell-depleted T cells, or PBMCs. Deeply sampled blood TCRbeta repertoires from subjects exposed to, actively infected with, or recovered from COVID-19 were included in the dataset. The repertoires were released in a freely available public database meant as a resource for research on the immune response to SARS-CoV-2. The samples were drawn from the first 160 participants of the ongoing ImmuneRACE study and from more than 1,000 subjects provided by 6 global collaborators. Nearly every sample came with metadata listing a de-identified subject ID, COVID-19 status, age in years and sex. HLA class I and class II types, where available, came from metadata supplied by the sample provider rather than from assay-based typing. What the study reported, not specific to this receptor: Clinical and demographic metadata were provided uncurated, with the amount varying by source and participant.

In the prospective study, participants were about 18 to 89 years old, resided in 20 to 30 geographic areas of the United States, and were enrolled through a virtual design. In the prospective study, cohorts were assigned on the basis of participant-reported clinical history obtained from a screening survey and a study questionnaire. In the prospective study, mobile phlebotomists collected whole blood, serum and a nasopharyngeal or oropharyngeal swab from each participant. Additional blood draws and questionnaires over a 2-month period could optionally be provided by prospective study participants. Prospective study blood samples were shipped either frozen or at room temperature before DNA extraction. The junction carries 14 bases between V and J, which are trimmed by 1 base and 4 bases respectively. CDR3 length: 15 amino acids, cysteine to phenylalanine. The only DNA kept is the CDR3, 45 bases in frame from the first base. The germline V gene specifies SGHTA as CDR1 and FQGNSA as CDR2.

Sample: PBMCs or T cells enriched from blood (not recorded which). The chain uses TRBV7-2 and TRBJ2-7, with TRBD2 perhaps the D gene, on 6 matching bases. This clonotype was sampled from a woman in her 30s with acute COVID-19. DNA sequence: TGTGCCAGCAGCTTAGTGGAGGGTAATCGGTACGAGCAGTACTTC. It translates as CASSLVEGNRYEQYF.